The rows below give T cell receptor beta chains drawn from one sample of a study of blood T cell repertoires in COVID-19. This table comes from immunoSEQ multiplex PCR, and its TCRdb copy is limited to in-frame clones, with some not included. The sample holds approximately 380,000 clones, about 85% seen once. The sequencing input was peripheral blood. Receptor source: a woman aged 18 to 35 with acute or convalescent COVID-19. The CDR3 runs from the conserved cysteine through the conserved F or W. A D gene is named only where the DNA matches it firmly. Clone sizes are given selectively: once, few, many, or a class where the clone is expanded.

cdr3_length	j_call	clone_size	d_call	v_call	cdr3_aa	cdr3_nt
14	TRBJ2-7	NA	NA	TRBV28	CASRPSGALGEQYF	TGTGCCAGCAGGCCATCAGGGGCTTTGGGCGAGCAGTACTTC
13	TRBJ1-3	NA	NA	TRBV2	CASTTRYGNTIYF	TGTGCCAGCACCACCAGATACGGAAACACCATATATTTT
13	TRBJ1-1	NA	TRBD1	TRBV7-3	CASSSAGGSEAFF	TGTGCCAGCAGCTCAGCAGGGGGATCTGAAGCTTTCTTT
12	TRBJ1-2	NA	NA	TRBV30	CAWSGANYGYTF	TGTGCCTGGAGCGGGGCTAACTATGGCTACACCTTC
13	TRBJ2-7	NA	NA	TRBV9	CASSVEGAYEQYF	TGTGCCAGCAGCGTAGAAGGGGCCTACGAGCAGTACTTC
20	TRBJ1-2	NA	NA	TRBV21-1	CASSKVLSADRGPHVYGYTF	TGTGCCAGCAGCAAAGTCTTGTCAGCGGACAGGGGGCCTCATGTCTATGGCTACACCTTC
16	TRBJ2-1	NA	TRBD2	TRBV7-9	CASSFGLAGGLDEQFF	TGTGCCAGCAGCTTTGGACTAGCGGGGGGGCTGGATGAGCAGTTCTTC
14	TRBJ1-3	NA	NA	TRBV18	CASSPGDSGNTIYF	TGTGCCAGCTCACCAGGAGACTCTGGAAACACCATATATTTT
15	TRBJ2-6	NA	NA	TRBV24-1	CATSGSVSGANVLTF	TGTGCCACCAGTGGGTCGGTATCTGGGGCCAACGTCCTGACTTTC
15	TRBJ2-3	NA	TRBD2	TRBV28	CASSLRAGGTDTQYF	TGTGCCAGCAGTTTAAGGGCGGGGGGGACAGATACGCAGTATTTT
13	TRBJ2-1	NA	NA	TRBV12-5	CASGPGLPDEQFF	TGTGCTAGTGGTCCGGGACTCCCCGATGAGCAGTTCTTC
16	TRBJ2-4	once	TRBD1	TRBV9	CASSPRTGTGKNIQYF	TGTGCCAGCAGCCCCCGGACAGGGACCGGGAAAAACATTCAGTACTTC
14	TRBJ1-1	NA	NA	TRBV5-1	CASSLRQADTEAFF	TGCGCCAGCAGCTTACGACAGGCAGACACTGAAGCTTTCTTT
13	TRBJ1-1	few	NA	TRBV5-1	CASSLTGNTEAFF	TGCGCCAGCAGCCTGACAGGGAACACTGAAGCTTTCTTT
13	TRBJ1-6	NA	NA	TRBV30	CAWSVSYNSPLHF	TGTGCCTGGAGTGTCAGCTATAATTCACCCCTCCACTTT
13	TRBJ2-7	NA	NA	TRBV11-1	CASSLGAGYEQYF	TGTGCCAGCAGCTTAGGGGCGGGCTACGAGCAGTACTTC
15	TRBJ2-7	NA	TRBD1	TRBV28	CASSWTGGRNYEQYF	TGTGCCAGCAGCTGGACAGGTGGGCGGAACTACGAGCAGTACTTC
13	TRBJ2-7	NA	TRBD1	TRBV7-8	CASSLQGAHGQYF	TGTGCCAGCAGCCTCCAGGGGGCCCATGGGCAGTACTTC
11	TRBJ2-1	NA	NA	TRBV20-1	CSAPEWDEQFF	TGCAGTGCTCCGGAGTGGGATGAGCAGTTCTTC
15	TRBJ2-7	NA	TRBD1	TRBV27	CASSLPGTGTYEQYF	TGTGCCAGCAGTTTACCCGGGACAGGTACCTACGAGCAGTACTTC
12	TRBJ1-2	NA	NA	TRBV30	CAWSVRGLGYTF	TGTGCCTGGAGTGTACGAGGGTTGGGCTACACCTTC
15	TRBJ1-1	NA	NA	TRBV19	CASRSKGTQNTEAFF	TGTGCCAGTAGGAGTAAAGGGACTCAGAACACTGAAGCTTTCTTT
14	TRBJ1-6	NA	NA	TRBV5-6	CASSLRGIRSPLHF	TGTGCCAGCAGCTTGAGGGGTATCCGGTCACCCCTCCACTTT
17	TRBJ2-2	NA	TRBD1	TRBV7-2	CASTSLLPGQGTGELFF	TGTGCCAGCACCTCCCTACTCCCGGGACAGGGCACCGGGGAGCTGTTTTTT
15	TRBJ1-5	NA	NA	TRBV6-5	CASNTGLLSNQPQHF	TGTGCCAGCAATACGGGACTCCTAAGCAATCAGCCCCAGCATTTT
15	TRBJ2-2	NA	TRBD1	TRBV9	CASSGVQGETGELFF	TGTGCCAGCAGCGGGGTCCAGGGGGAGACCGGGGAGCTGTTTTTT
15	TRBJ1-1	once	NA	TRBV6-5	CASSYLRTKNTEAFF	TGTGCCAGCAGTTACCTTCGGACTAAGAACACTGAAGCTTTCTTT
16	TRBJ1-1	NA	NA	TRBV2	CASSDFGGIGNTEAFF	TGTGCCAGCAGTGATTTCGGGGGGATCGGGAACACTGAAGCTTTCTTT
14	TRBJ2-2	NA	NA	TRBV6-5	CASSLSYSTGELFF	TGTGCCAGCAGTTTGTCCTACAGCACCGGGGAGCTGTTTTTT
19	TRBJ2-3	NA	TRBD2	TRBV13	CASSSPGAGGRRSADTQYF	TGTGCCAGCAGCTCCCCGGGGGCGGGGGGGCGGAGGAGTGCAGATACGCAGTATTTT
17	TRBJ1-3	NA	NA	TRBV9	CASSARDLQVSGNTIYF	TGTGCCAGCAGCGCCCGGGACTTACAGGTCTCTGGAAACACCATATATTTT
19	TRBJ2-4	NA	TRBD2	TRBV28	CASSPLLAGGKKAKNIQYF	TGTGCCAGCAGTCCACTACTAGCGGGAGGGAAGAAGGCCAAAAACATTCAGTACTTC
13	TRBJ1-1	NA	NA	TRBV6-1	CASSEARGSEAFF	TGTGCCAGCAGTGAAGCGCGGGGGTCCGAAGCTTTCTTT
13	TRBJ2-7	NA	TRBD1	TRBV2	CASRAGGKSEQYF	TGTGCCAGCAGGGCAGGGGGCAAGTCCGAGCAGTACTTC
17	TRBJ1-2	NA	TRBD1	TRBV3-1/TRBV3-2	CASSQDSRRTGPYGYTF	TGTGCCAGCAGCCAAGATTCAAGAAGGACAGGCCCCTATGGCTACACCTTC
15	TRBJ1-2	NA	TRBD1	TRBV6-5	CASHHGTELNYGYTF	TGTGCCAGTCATCATGGGACAGAACTAAACTATGGCTACACCTTC
12	TRBJ2-3	NA	NA	TRBV6-5	CASRRAADTQYF	TGTGCCAGCAGACGAGCGGCAGATACGCAGTATTTT
12	TRBJ2-1	once	NA	TRBV30	CAWNGGGNEQFF	TGTGCCTGGAACGGGGGTGGTAATGAGCAGTTCTTC
15	TRBJ2-7	few	TRBD2	TRBV2	CASSLTSGILYEQYF	TGTGCCAGCAGTTTGACTAGCGGGATCCTCTACGAGCAGTACTTC
14	TRBJ2-1	once	TRBD2	TRBV29-1	CSVPLAGGANEQFF	TGCAGCGTGCCACTAGCGGGAGGGGCGAATGAGCAGTTCTTC
16	TRBJ1-5	NA	NA	TRBV19	CASNVRVNSPDQPQHF	TGTGCCAGTAATGTAAGAGTAAATAGCCCTGATCAGCCCCAGCATTTT
15	TRBJ1-1	NA	NA	TRBV2	CASSEAHREHTEAFF	TGTGCCAGCAGTGAAGCGCACAGGGAACACACTGAAGCTTTCTTT
15	TRBJ2-7	NA	NA	TRBV7-9	CASSPQGTVNYEQYF	TGTGCCAGCAGCCCCCAGGGTACGGTCAACTACGAGCAGTACTTC
14	TRBJ2-7	NA	NA	TRBV5-1	CASKVGRDSYEQYF	TGCGCCAGCAAGGTAGGCAGGGACTCCTACGAGCAGTACTTC
11	TRBJ2-3	NA	TRBD1	TRBV2	CASSLGQEKRF	TGTGCCAGCAGCCTGGGACAGGAGAAGCGGTTT
16	TRBJ2-5	NA	TRBD2	TRBV19	CASSTHGIAGEETQYF	TGTGCCAGTAGTACCCATGGGATAGCGGGAGAAGAGACCCAGTACTTC